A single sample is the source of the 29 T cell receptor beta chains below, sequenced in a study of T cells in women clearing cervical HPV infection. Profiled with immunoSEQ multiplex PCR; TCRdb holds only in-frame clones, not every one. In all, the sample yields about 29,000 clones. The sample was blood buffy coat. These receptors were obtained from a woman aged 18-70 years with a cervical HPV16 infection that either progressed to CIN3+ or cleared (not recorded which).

Incomplete CDR3 DNA: TGTGCCTGGAGTCCAGCGGTCGAG. Translation gives CAWSPAVE. The full CDR3 is CAWSPAVEQYF. The rearrangement joins TRBV30 to TRBJ2-7, with D perhaps matching TRBD2 (5 bases). The read is 3 residues too short to cover the CDR3 end, so that end is filled in from the germline J gene. The ends were cut back, 2 bases at V and 6 bases at J, with 8 bases in the middle. This CDR3 is built from 11 residues. In germline, CDR1 is GTSNPN, CDR2 SVGIG (reference sequence).

Incomplete CDR3 DNA: TGTGCCTTGACAGGTTCTGGAAACACC. It yields the protein CALTGSGNT. In full, the CDR3 is CALTGSGNTIYF. This sequence joins TRBV30 and TRBJ1-3; D may be TRBD1 (6 bases). The observed sequence ends 3 residues before the CDR3 terminus, with the missing tail filled in from the germline J gene. CDR3 length equals 12 residues. The V gene lost 7 bases and the J gene lost 1 base, with 8 bases spanning the gap. Per germline, CDR1 GTSNPN and CDR2 SVGIG (reference sequence).

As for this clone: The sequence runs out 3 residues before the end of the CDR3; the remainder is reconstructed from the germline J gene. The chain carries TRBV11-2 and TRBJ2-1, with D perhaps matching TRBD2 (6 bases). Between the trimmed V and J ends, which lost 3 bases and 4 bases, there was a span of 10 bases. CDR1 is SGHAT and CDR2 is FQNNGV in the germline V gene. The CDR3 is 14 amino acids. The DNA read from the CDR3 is TGTGCCAGCAGCTTGTTAGCGGTATACAATGAG. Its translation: CASSLLAVYNE. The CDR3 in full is CASSLLAVYNEQFF. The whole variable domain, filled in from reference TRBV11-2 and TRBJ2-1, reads EAGVAQSPRYKIIEKRQSVAFWCNPISGHATLYWYQQILGQGPKLLIQFQNNGVVDDSQLPKDRFSAERLKGVDSTLKIQPAKLEDSAVYLCASSLLAVYNEQFFGPGTRLTVL.

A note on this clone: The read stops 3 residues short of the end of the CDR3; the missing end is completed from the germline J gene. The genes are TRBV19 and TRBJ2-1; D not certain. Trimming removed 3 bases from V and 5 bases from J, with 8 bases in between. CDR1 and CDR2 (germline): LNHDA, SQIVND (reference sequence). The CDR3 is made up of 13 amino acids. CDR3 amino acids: CASSISGNNEQFF. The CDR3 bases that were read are TGTGCCAGTAGTATTTCAGGTAACAATGAG.

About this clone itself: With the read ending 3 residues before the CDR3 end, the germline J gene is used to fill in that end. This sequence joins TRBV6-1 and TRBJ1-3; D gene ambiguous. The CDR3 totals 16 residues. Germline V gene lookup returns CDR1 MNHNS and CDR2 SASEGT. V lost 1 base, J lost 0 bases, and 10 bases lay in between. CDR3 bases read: TGTGCCAGCAGTGAAGGATATGGGCCCTCTGGAAACACC. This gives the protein CASSEGYGPSGNT. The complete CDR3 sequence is CASSEGYGPSGNTIYF.

The part of the CDR3 DNA that was read is TGTGCCAGCAGCTTAGCAGGGGATCAGCCC. Protein product: CASSLAGDQP. The CDR3, in full, reads CASSLAGDQPQHF. The J gene is TRBJ1-5, the V gene TRBV7-6; a weak D match, TRBD1 (5 bases). The read ends 3 residues before the CDR3 terminus; that terminus is restored from the germline J gene. V was shortened by 0 bases and J by 5 bases, with 5 bases between the two germline ends. This CDR3 spans 13 amino acids. The V gene's germline CDR1 is SGHVS and CDR2 FNYEAQ.

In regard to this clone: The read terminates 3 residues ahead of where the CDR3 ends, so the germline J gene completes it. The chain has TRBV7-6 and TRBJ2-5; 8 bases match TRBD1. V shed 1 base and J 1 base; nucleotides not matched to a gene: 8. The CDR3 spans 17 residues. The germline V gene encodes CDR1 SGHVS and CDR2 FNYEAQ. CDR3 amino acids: CASSLDYPGQAQETQYF. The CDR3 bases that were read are TGTGCCAGCAGCTTAGATTATCCGGGACAGGCCCAAGAGACC.

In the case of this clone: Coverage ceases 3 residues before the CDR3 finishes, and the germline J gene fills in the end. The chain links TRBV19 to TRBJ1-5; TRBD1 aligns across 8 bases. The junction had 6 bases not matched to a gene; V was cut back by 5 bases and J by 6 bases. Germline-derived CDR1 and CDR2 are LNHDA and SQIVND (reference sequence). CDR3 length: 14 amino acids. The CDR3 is CASSSTGVRQPQHF. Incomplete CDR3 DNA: TGTGCCAGTAGTTCGACAGGGGTTCGTCAGCCC. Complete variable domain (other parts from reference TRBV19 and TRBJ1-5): DGGITQSPKYLFRKEGQNVTLSCEQNLNHDAMYWYRQDPGQGLRLIYYSQIVNDFQKGDIAEGYSVSREKKESFPLTVTSAQKNPTAFYLCASSSTGVRQPQHFGDGTRLSIL.

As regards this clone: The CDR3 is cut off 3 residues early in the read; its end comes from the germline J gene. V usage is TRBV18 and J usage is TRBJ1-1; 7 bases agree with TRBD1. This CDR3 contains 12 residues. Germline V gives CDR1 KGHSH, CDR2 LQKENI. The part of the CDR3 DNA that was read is TGTGCCAGCTCACCGGGGGACAGAGAA. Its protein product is CASSPGDRE. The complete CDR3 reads CASSPGDREAFF.

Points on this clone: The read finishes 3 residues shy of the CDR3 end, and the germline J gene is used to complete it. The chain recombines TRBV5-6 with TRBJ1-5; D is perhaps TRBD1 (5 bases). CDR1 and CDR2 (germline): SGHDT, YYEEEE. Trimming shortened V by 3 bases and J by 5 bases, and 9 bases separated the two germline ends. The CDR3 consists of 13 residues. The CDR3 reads CASSYDRDQPQHF. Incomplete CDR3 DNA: TGTGCCAGCAGCTACGACAGAGATCAGCCC.

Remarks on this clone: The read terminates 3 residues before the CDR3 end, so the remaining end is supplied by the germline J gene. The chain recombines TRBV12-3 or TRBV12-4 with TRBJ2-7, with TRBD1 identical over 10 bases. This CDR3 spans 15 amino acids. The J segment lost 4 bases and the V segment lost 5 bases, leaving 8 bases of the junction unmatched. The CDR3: CASSAYRDRGYEQYF. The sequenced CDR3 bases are TGTGCCAGCAGTGCTTACCGGGACAGGGGTTACGAG.

CDR3 protein: CASSGQGVAGELFF. The sequenced part of the CDR3 DNA is TGTGCCAGTAGCGGACAAGGGGTGGCCGGGGAG. The chain uses TRBV19 and TRBJ2-2; a possible D gene is TRBD1 (5 bases). The read falls 3 residues short of the CDR3 end, and the missing part is taken from the germline J gene. Germline V gene data show CDR1 as LNHDA and CDR2 as SQIVND (reference sequence). Trimming removed 6 bases from V and 6 bases from J, with 14 bases in between. The CDR3 totals 14 residues.

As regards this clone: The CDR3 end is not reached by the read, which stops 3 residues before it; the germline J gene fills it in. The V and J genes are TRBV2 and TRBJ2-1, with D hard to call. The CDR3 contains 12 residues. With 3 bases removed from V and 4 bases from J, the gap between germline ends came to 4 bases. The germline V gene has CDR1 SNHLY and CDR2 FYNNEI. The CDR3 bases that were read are TGTGCCAGCAGTGACCAATACAATGAG. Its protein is CASSDQYNE. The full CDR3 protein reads CASSDQYNEQFF. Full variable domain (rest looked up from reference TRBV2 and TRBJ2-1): EPEVTQTPSHQVTQMGQEVILRCVPISNHLYFYWYRQILGQKVEFLVSFYNNEISEKSEIFDDQFSVERPDGSNFTLKIRSTKLEDSAMYFCASSDQYNEQFFGPGTRLTVL.

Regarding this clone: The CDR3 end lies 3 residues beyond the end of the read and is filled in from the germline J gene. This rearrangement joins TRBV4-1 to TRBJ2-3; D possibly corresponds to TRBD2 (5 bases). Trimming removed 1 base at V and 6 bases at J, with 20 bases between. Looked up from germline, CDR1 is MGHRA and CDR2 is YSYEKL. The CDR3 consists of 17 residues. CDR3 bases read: TGCGCCAGCAGCCAAGCGAAATTGTCGGGGTCCGGGGATACG. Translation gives CASSQAKLSGSGDT. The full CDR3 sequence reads CASSQAKLSGSGDTQYF.

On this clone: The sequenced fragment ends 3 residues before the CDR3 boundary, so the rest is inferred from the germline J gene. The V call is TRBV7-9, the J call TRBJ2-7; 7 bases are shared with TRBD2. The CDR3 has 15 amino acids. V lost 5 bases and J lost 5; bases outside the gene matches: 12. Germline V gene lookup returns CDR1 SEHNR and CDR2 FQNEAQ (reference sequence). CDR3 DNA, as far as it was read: TGTGCCAGCAGCCCGTCCGCGGGAGTAGAGGACGAG. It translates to CASSPSAGVEDE. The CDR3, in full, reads CASSPSAGVEDEQYF.

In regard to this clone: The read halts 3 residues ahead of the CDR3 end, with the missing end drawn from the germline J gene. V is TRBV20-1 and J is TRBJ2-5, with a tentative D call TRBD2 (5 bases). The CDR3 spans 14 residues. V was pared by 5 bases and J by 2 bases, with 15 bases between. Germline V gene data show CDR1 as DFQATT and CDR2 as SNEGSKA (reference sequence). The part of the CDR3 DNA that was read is TGCAGTGCTCTTCCTTCTCTAGCTCAAGAGACC. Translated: CSALPSLAQET. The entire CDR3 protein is CSALPSLAQETQYF.

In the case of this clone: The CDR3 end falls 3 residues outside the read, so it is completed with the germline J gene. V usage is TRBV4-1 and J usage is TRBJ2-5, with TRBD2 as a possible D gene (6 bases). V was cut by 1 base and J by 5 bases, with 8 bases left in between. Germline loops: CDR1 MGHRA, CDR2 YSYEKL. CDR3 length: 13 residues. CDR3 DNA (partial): TGCGCCAGCAGCCAAGGACTAGGGGAGACC. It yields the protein CASSQGLGET. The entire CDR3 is CASSQGLGETQYF.

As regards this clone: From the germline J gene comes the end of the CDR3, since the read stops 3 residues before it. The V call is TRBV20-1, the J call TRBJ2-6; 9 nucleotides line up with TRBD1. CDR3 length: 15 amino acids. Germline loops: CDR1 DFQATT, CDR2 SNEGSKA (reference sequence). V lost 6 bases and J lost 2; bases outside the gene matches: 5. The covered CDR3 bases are TGCAGTGCAATCCGGACAGGGGCTGGGGCCAACGTC. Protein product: CSAIRTGAGANV. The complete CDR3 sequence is CSAIRTGAGANVLTF.

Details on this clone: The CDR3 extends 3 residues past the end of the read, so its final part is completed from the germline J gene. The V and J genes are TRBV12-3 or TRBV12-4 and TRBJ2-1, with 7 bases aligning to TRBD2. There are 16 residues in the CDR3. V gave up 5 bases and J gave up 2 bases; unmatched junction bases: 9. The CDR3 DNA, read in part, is TGTGCCAGCAGTATGAACGGGAGGACAACCTACAATGAG. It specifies CASSMNGRTTYNE. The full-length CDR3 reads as CASSMNGRTTYNEQFF.

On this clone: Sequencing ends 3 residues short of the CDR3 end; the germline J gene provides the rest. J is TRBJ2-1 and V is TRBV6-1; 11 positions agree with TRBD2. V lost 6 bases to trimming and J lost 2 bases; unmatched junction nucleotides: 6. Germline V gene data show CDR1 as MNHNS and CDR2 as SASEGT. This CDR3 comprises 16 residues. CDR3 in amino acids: CASREISGGAYNEQFF. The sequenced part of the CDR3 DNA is TGTGCCAGCAGGGAAATTAGCGGGGGGGCCTACAATGAG.

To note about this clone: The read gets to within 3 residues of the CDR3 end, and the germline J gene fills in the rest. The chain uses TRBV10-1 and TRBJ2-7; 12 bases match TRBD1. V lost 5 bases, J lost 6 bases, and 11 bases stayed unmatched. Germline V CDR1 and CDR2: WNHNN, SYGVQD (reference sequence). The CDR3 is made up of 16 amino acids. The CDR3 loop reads CASSYLRDRGLGEQYF. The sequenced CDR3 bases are TGCGCCAGCAGTTACCTCCGGGACAGGGGGCTCGGCGAG.

Partial CDR3 DNA: TGTGCCAGTAGTAAGAGAGGGGTCAATAGCAATCAGCCC. As protein: CASSKRGVNSNQP. The entire CDR3 sequence reads CASSKRGVNSNQPQHF. V gene TRBV19 combines with J gene TRBJ1-5, with a tentative D call TRBD1 (5 bases). Sequencing ends 3 residues short of the CDR3 end; the germline J gene provides the rest. Trimming removed 4 bases at V and 0 bases at J, with 13 bases between. This CDR3 has 16 residues. Germline V gene data show CDR1 as LNHDA and CDR2 as SQIVND (reference sequence). Full variable domain (remainder filled in from reference TRBV19 and TRBJ1-5): DGGITQSPKYLFRKEGQNVTLSCEQNLNHDAMYWYRQDPGQGLRLIYYSQIVNDFQKGDIAEGYSVSREKKESFPLTVTSAQKNPTAFYLCASSKRGVNSNQPQHFGDGTRLSIL.

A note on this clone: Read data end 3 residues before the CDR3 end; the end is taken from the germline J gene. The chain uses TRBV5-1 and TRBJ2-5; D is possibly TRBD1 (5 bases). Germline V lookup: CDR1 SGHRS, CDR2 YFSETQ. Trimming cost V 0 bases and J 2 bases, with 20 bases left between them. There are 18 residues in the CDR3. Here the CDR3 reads CASSLAGGASSRQETQYF. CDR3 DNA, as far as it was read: TGCGCCAGCAGCTTGGCGGGTGGGGCATCATCTCGACAAGAGACC.

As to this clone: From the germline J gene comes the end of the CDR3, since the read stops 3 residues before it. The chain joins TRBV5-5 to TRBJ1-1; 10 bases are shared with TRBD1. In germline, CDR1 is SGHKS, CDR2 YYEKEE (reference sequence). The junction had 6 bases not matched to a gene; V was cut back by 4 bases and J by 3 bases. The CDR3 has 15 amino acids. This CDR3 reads CASSPGQGMDTEAFF. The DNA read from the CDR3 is TGTGCCAGCAGCCCGGGACAGGGGATGGACACTGAA. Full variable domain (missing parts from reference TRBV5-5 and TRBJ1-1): DAGVTQSPTHLIKTRGQQVTLRCSPISGHKSVSWYQQVLGQGPQFIFQYYEKEERGRGNFPDRFSARQFPNYSSELNVNALLLGDSALYLCASSPGQGMDTEAFFGQGTRLTVV.

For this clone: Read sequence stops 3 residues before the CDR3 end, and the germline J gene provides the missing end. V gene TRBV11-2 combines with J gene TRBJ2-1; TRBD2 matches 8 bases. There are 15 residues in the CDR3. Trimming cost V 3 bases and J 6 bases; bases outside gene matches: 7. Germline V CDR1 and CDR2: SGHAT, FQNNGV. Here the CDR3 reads CASSLGRTSGNEQFF. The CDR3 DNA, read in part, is TGTGCCAGCAGCTTGGGAAGAACTAGCGGCAATGAG.

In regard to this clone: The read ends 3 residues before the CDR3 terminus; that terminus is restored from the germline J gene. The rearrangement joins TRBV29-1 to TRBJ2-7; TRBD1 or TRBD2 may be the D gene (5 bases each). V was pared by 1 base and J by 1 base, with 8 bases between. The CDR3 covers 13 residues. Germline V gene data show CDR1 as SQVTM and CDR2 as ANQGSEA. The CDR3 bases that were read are TGCAGCGTTGAAGGCAGGGAGTCCTACGAG. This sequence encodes CSVEGRESYE. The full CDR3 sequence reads CSVEGRESYEQYF.

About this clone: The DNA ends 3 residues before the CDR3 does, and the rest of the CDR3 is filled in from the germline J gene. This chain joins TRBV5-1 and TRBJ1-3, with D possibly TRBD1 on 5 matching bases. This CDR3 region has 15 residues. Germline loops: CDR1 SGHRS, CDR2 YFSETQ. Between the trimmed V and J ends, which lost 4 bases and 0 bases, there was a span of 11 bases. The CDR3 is CASSLQGLSGNTIYF. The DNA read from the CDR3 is TGCGCCAGCAGCCTCCAGGGCCTCTCTGGAAACACC.

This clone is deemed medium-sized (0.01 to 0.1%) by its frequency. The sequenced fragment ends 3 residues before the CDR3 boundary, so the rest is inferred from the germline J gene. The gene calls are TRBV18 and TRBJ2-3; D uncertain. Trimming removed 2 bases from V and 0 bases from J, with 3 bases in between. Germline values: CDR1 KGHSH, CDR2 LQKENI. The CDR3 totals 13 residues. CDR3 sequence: CASSPTSTDTQYF. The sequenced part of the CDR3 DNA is TGTGCCAGCTCACCAACTAGCACAGATACG.

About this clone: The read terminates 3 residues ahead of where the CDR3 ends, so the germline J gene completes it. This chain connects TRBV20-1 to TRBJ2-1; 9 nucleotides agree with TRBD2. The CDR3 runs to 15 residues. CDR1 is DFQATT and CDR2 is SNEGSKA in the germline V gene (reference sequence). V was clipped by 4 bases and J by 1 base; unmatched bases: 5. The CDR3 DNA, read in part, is TGCAGTGCTATAGCGGGAGCGACGTCCTACAATGAG. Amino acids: CSAIAGATSYNE. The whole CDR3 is CSAIAGATSYNEQFF.